These T cell receptor beta chains were read from a single sample in a study of T cells after yellow fever vaccination. TCRdb used MiXCR to reprocess the 5' RACE reads, holding one entry per CDR3 protein. In the table there are approximately 550,000 distinct CDR3 sequences, roughly 14% of which are singletons. The specimen comprised PBMCs, sampled on the day of the yellow fever booster vaccination. The receptors come from a man aged 30 to 45 who received the YFV17D yellow fever vaccine. Each CDR3 is given with its conserved first and last residue. The D gene is left open where the match is weak. Clone size is not always given. Where it is, it says once, few, many or a class for expanded clones.

CDR3aa,CDR3nt,d_gene,abundance,j_gene,v_gene
CASSVGSSYNSPLHF,TGTGCCAGCAGCGTAGGGAGCTCCTATAATTCACCCCTCCACTTT,.,.,TRBJ1-6,TRBV9
CASSQGQDLYEQYF,TGTGCCAGCAGCCAGGGACAGGACCTCTACGAGCAGTACTTC,TRBD1,many,TRBJ2-7,TRBV3-1
CSAGGFATNEKLFF,TGCAGCGCAGGGGGGTTCGCAACTAATGAAAAACTGTTTTTT,TRBD1,few,TRBJ1-4,TRBV29-1
CASRGPRGDSGNTIYF,TGTGCCAGCAGGGGTCCGCGGGGAGACTCTGGAAACACCATATATTTT,.,.,TRBJ1-3,TRBV6-2/TRBV6-3
CASSQDILLNTGELFF,TGTGCCAGCAGCCAAGATATCTTGTTGAACACCGGGGAGCTGTTTTTT,.,.,TRBJ2-2,TRBV3-1
CASSRGTPPADEQYF,TGTGCCAGCAGCAGGGGAACCCCCCCGGCGGACGAGCAGTACTTC,.,.,TRBJ2-7,TRBV6-1
CASSFPRDGAKNIQYF,TGTGCCAGCAGTTTCCCACGCGACGGGGCCAAAAACATTCAGTACTTC,.,.,TRBJ2-4,TRBV12-3/TRBV12-4
CASSVGLAGGEDTQYF,TGTGCCAGCAGCGTAGGCCTAGCGGGAGGAGAAGATACGCAGTATTTT,TRBD2,few,TRBJ2-3,TRBV9
CASSYKYEQYF,TGTGCCAGCAGCTACAAGTACGAGCAGTACTTC,.,few,TRBJ2-7,TRBV7-2
CASSHSRDGDYNEQFF,TGTGCCAGCAGCCATTCGCGGGACGGGGACTACAATGAGCAGTTCTTC,.,.,TRBJ2-1,TRBV7-2
CAISESSGGNTGELFF,TGTGCCATCAGTGAGTCGTCGGGGGGGAACACCGGGGAGCTGTTTTTT,TRBD2,.,TRBJ2-2,TRBV10-3
CATSRSTQVQETQYF,TGTGCCACCAGCAGATCCACCCAGGTCCAAGAGACCCAGTACTTC,.,few,TRBJ2-5,TRBV15
CSAPGTSNSGANVLTF,TGCAGTGCCCCCGGGACTTCCAACTCTGGGGCCAACGTCCTGACTTTC,.,once,TRBJ2-6,TRBV20-1
CASSFAPARPDTQYF,TGCGCCAGCAGCTTCGCCCCAGCCCGGCCAGATACGCAGTATTTT,.,few,TRBJ2-3,TRBV5-1
CASSLASANNEQFF,TGTGCCAGCTCCCTCGCTAGCGCGAACAATGAGCAGTTCTTC,.,few,TRBJ2-1,TRBV18
CASTLNSNQPQHF,TGTGCCAGCACCCTTAACTCCAATCAGCCCCAGCATTTT,.,many,TRBJ1-5,TRBV7-2
CSARDLDGNTEAFF,TGCAGTGCTAGAGATCTAGACGGAAACACTGAAGCTTTCTTT,.,few,TRBJ1-1,TRBV20-1